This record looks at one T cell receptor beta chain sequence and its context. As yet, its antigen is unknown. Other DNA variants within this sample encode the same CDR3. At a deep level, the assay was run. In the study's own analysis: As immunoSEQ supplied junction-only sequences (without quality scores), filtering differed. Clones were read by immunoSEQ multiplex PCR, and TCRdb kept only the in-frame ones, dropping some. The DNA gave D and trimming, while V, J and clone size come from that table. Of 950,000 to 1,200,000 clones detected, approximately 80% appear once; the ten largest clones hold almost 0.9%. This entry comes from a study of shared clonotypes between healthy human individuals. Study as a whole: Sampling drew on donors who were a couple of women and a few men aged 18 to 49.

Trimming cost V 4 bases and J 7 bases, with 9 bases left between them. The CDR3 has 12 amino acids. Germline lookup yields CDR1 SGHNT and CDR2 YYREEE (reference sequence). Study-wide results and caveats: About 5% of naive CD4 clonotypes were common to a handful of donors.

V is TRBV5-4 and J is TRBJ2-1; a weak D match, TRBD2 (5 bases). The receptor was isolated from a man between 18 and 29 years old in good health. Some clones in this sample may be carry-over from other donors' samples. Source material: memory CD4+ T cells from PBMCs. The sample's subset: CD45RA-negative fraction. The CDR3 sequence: CASSSVANEQFF. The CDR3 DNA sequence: TGTGCCAGCAGCAGCGTAGCGAATGAGCAGTTCTTC.